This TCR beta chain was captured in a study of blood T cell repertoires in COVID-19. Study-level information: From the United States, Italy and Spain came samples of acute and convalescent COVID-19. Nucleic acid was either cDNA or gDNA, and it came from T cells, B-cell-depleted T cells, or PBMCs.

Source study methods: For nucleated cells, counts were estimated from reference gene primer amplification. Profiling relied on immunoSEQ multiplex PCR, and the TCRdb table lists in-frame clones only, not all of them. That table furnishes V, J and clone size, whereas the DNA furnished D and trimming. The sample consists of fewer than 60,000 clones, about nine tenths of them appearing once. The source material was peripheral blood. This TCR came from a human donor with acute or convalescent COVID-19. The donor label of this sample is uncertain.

The DNA for the CDR3 is TGTGCCAGCAGTCTGCGCAGGGGTTGGGGTGGGGATACGCAGTATTTT. Protein: CASSLRRGWGGDTQYF. The genes are TRBV7-2 and TRBJ2-3; maybe TRBD1 (6 bases). Germline CDR1 SGHTA, CDR2 FQGNSA. V was cut by 6 bases and J by 6 bases, with 22 bases left in between. This CDR3 region has 16 residues.